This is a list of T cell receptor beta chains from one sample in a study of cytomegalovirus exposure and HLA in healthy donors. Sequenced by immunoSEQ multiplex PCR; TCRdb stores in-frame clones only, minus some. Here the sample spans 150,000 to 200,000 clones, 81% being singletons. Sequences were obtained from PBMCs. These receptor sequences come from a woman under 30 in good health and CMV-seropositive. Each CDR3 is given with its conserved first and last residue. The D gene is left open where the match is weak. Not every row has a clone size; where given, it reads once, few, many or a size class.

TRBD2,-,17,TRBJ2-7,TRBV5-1,CASSHVGGGLSSYEQYF,TGCGCCAGCAGCCATGTTGGGGGGGGATTGAGCTCCTACGAGCAGTACTTC
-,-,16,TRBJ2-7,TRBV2,CASSPGVGSSSYEQYF,TGTGCCAGCAGTCCCGGGGTAGGCTCTAGCTCCTACGAGCAGTACTTC
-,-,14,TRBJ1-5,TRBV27,CASSLDRSNQPQHF,TGTGCCAGCAGCCTAGACAGGTCAAATCAGCCCCAACATTTT
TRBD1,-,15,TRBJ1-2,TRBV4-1,CASSQDGQGIYGYTF,TGCGCCAGCAGCCAAGATGGACAGGGTATCTATGGCTACACCTTC
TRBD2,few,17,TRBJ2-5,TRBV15,CATSSMGLAGGKETQYF,TGTGCCACCAGCTCGATGGGACTAGCGGGGGGGAAGGAGACCCAGTACTTC
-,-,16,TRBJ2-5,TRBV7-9,CASSPLMRGNQETQYF,TGTGCCAGCAGCCCGCTTATGAGGGGGAATCAAGAGACCCAGTACTTC
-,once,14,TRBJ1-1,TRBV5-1,CASSFAGADTEAFF,TGCGCCAGCAGCTTTGCAGGGGCGGACACTGAAGCTTTCTTT
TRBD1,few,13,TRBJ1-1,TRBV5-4,CASSRTGDREAFF,TGTGCCAGCAGCAGGACAGGGGATCGTGAAGCTTTCTTT
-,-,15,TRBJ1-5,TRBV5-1,CASSLSGYSNQPQHF,TGCGCCAGCAGCTTGTCGGGTTATAGCAATCAGCCCCAGCATTTT
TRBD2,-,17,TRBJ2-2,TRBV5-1,CASSLAGTGGPTGELFF,TGCGCCAGCAGCTTGGCTGGTACGGGGGGGCCTACCGGGGAGCTGTTTTTT
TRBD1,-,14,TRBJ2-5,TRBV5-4,CASSSRGRLETQYF,TGTGCCAGCAGCTCCAGGGGGCGCCTAGAGACCCAGTACTTC
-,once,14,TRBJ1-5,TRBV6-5,CASAIGTPATAQHF,TGTGCCAGCGCTATTGGGACACCGGCAACGGCCCAGCATTTT
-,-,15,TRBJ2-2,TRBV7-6,CASSLVGGYTGELFF,TGTGCCAGCAGCTTAGTTGGCGGATACACCGGGGAGCTGTTTTTT
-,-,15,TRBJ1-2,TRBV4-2,CASSQAAGNNYGYTF,TGTGCCAGCAGCCAAGCGGCAGGGAATAACTATGGCTACACCTTC
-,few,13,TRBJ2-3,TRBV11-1,CASSPNVRDTQYF,TGTGCCAGCAGTCCAAACGTCCGGGATACGCAGTATTTT
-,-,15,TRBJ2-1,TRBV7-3,CASSLLRARGYEQFF,TGTGCCAGCAGCTTACTGAGGGCACGAGGCTATGAGCAGTTCTTC
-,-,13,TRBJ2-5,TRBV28,CAGGKRAEETQYF,TGTGCCGGGGGGAAGAGGGCCGAGGAGACCCAGTACTTC
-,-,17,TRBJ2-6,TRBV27,CASSHAYWTSGANGLTF,TGTGCCAGCAGTCATGCTTATTGGACCTCTGGGGCCAACGGCCTGACTTTC
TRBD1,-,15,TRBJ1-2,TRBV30,CAWSGTGANNYGYTF,TGTGCCTGGAGTGGAACAGGGGCGAATAACTATGGCTACACCTTC
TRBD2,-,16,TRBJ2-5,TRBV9,CASSVGLAGKTETQYF,TGTGCCAGCAGCGTAGGTCTAGCGGGTAAGACAGAGACCCAGTACTTC
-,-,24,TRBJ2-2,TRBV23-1,CASSQNSKPGLVICGVGNTGELFF,TGCGCCAGCAGTCAAAATTCCAAACCGGGACTGGTTATTTGTGGAGTAGGTAACACCGGGGAGCTGTTTTTT
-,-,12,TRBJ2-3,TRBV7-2,CASSSYTDTQYF,TGTGCCAGCAGCTCCTACACAGATACGCAGTATTTT
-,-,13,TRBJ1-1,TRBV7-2,CASSLTAETEAFF,TGTGCCAGCAGCTTAACTGCGGAGACTGAAGCTTTCTTT
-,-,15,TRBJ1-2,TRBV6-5,CASSPRTDYLYGYTF,TGTGCCAGCAGCCCTAGGACAGATTACCTCTATGGCTACACCTTC
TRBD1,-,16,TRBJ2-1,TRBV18,CASSPSGTGGGNEQFF,TGTGCCAGCTCGCCTTCCGGGACAGGGGGGGGCAATGAGCAGTTCTTC
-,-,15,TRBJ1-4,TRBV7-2,CASSPDFATNEKLFF,TGTGCCAGCAGTCCGGACTTTGCAACTAATGAAAAACTGTTTTTT
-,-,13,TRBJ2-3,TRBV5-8,CASSLEGTDTQYF,TGTGCCAGCAGCTTGGAGGGGACAGATACGCAGTATTTT
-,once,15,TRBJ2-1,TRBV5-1,CASRQPGFAYNEQFF,TGCGCCAGCAGACAGCCGGGGTTCGCCTACAATGAGCAGTTCTTC
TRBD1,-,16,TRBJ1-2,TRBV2,CASSRDRGVSNYGYTF,TGTGCCAGCAGTCGGGACAGGGGGGTCTCAAACTATGGCTACACCTTC
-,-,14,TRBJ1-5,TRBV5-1,CASSLEGLNQPQHF,TGCGCCAGCAGCTTGGAGGGGCTCAATCAGCCCCAGCATTTT
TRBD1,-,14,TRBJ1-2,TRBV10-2,CASTGQGGDYGYTF,TGCGCCAGCACCGGACAGGGGGGGGACTATGGCTACACCTTC
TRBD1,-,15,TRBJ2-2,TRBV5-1,CASSVQGSDTGELFF,TGCGCCAGCAGCGTACAGGGGTCGGACACCGGGGAGCTGTTTTTT
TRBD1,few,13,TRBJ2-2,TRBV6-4,CASRQGVTGELFF,TGTGCCAGCCGGCAGGGGGTAACCGGGGAGCTGTTTTTT
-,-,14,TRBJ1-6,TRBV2,CASSAGTLNSPLHF,TGTGCCAGCAGCGCCGGGACTTTAAATTCACCCCTCCACTTT
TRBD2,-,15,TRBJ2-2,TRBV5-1,CASSISSGGTGELFF,TGCGCCAGCAGCATTTCTAGCGGGGGCACCGGGGAGCTGTTTTTT
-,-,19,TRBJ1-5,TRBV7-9,CSSSLSTGGGGEYNQPQHF,TGTTCCAGCAGCTTATCGACAGGAGGAGGGGGGGAATACAATCAGCCCCAGCATTTT
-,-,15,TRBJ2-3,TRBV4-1,CASSQEYAGTDTQYF,TGCGCCAGCAGCCAAGAATACGCGGGCACAGATACGCAGTATTTT
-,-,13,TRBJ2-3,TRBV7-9,CASSLGWTDTQYF,TGTGCCAGCAGCTTGGGCTGGACAGATACGCAGTATTTT
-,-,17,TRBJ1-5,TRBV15,CATSSGVSLYSNQPQHF,TGTGCCACCAGCAGCGGGGTATCCTTATATAGCAATCAGCCCCAGCATTTT
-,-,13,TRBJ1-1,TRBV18,CASSLGQNTEAFF,TGTGCCAGCTCTCTAGGACAGAACACTGAAGCTTTCTTT
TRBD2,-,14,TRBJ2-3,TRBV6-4,CASSEGLEEDTQYF,TGTGCCAGCAGTGAGGGACTAGAGGAAGATACGCAGTATTTT
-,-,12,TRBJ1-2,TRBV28,CASSIGQNGYTF,TGTGCCAGCAGTATTGGACAGAATGGCTACACCTTC
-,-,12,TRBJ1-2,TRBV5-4,CASSLARDGYTF,TGTGCCAGCAGCTTGGCCAGGGATGGCTACACCTTC
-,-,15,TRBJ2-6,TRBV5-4,CASSLLFSGANGLTF,TGTGCCAGCAGCTTGTTGTTTTCTGGGGCCAACGGCCTGACTTTC
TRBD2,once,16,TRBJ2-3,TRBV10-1,CASSEWGGGITDTQYF,TGCGCCAGCAGTGAGTGGGGGGGTGGCATCACAGATACGCAGTATTTT
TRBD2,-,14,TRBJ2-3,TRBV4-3,CASSQDMGGSTQYF,TGCGCCAGCAGCCAAGATATGGGGGGGAGCACGCAGTATTTT
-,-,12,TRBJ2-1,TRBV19,CASSIRGNEQFF,TGTGCCAGTAGTATTAGAGGAAATGAGCAGTTCTTC
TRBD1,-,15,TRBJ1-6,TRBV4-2,CASSQARDRDSPLHF,TGTGCCAGCAGCCAAGCCCGGGACAGGGACTCACCCCTCCACTTT
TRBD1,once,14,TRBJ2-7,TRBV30,CAWSSGTGAGKQYF,TGTGCCTGGAGCTCCGGGACAGGGGCCGGCAAGCAGTACTTC
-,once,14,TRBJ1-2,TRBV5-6,CASSLVSGYYGYTF,TGTGCCAGCAGCTTGGTATCCGGGTACTATGGCTACACCTTC
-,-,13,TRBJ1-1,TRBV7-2,CASSLTGNTEAFF,TGTGCCAGCAGCCTGACGGGGAACACTGAAGCTTTCTTT
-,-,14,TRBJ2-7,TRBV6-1,CASSEVVTSYEQYF,TGTGCCAGCAGTGAGGTGGTCACTTCCTACGAGCAGTACTTC
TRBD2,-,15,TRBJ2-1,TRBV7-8,CASSFRLALYNEQFF,TGTGCCAGCAGCTTTAGACTAGCGCTATACAATGAGCAGTTCTTC
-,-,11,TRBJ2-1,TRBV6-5,CASSLAHEQFF,TGTGCCAGCAGTCTAGCACATGAGCAGTTCTTC
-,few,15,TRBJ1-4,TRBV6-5,CASSLTRTANEKLFF,TGTGCCAGCAGCTTGACCCGGACTGCGAATGAAAAACTGTTTTTT